This T cell receptor (beta chain) appears in the sequencing data of a study of chronic HIV infection and antiretroviral therapy. TCRdb redid the calling of the 5' RACE reads with MiXCR, one entry per CDR3 protein. The sample holds some 43,000 distinct CDR3 sequences, approximately 20% seen once. This clonotype is medium-sized within its sample. The clonotype was recovered from an adult who had HIV and had not received antiretroviral therapy, or was an uninfected healthy control (not recorded which). Material: peripheral blood.

The CDR3 spells CASSLEGRLAGNEQFF. The DNA for the CDR3 is TGCGCCAGCAGCTTGGAGGGTCGACTAGCGGGCAATGAGCAGTTCTTC. V gene TRBV5-1 combines with J gene TRBJ2-1, with TRBD2 identical over 10 bases. Trimming at V came to 0 bases and at J to 6 bases, leaving 6 bases not matched to a gene. The CDR3 covers 16 residues. Germline V gives CDR1 SGHRS, CDR2 YFSETQ.